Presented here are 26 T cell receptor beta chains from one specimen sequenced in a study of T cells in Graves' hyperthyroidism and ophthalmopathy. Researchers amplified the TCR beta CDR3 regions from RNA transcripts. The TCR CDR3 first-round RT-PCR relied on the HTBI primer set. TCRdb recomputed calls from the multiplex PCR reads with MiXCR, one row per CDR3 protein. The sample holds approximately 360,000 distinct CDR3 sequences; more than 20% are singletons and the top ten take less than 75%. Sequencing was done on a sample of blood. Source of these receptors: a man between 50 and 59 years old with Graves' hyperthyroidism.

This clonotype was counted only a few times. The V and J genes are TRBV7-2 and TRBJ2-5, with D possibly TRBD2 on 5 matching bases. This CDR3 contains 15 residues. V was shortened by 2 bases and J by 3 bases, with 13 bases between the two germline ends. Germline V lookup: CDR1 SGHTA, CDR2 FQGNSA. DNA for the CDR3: TGTGCCAGCAGCTTACGGGGTACGTGGGAAGAGACCCAGTACTTC. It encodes CASSLRGTWEETQYF.

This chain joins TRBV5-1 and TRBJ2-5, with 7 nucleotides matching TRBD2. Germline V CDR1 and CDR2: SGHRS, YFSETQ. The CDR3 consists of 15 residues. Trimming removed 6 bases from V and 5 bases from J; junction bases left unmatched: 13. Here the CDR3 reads CASTRIPGGSETQYF. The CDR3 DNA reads TGCGCCAGCACGAGGATCCCCGGCGGGAGTGAGACCCAGTACTTC.

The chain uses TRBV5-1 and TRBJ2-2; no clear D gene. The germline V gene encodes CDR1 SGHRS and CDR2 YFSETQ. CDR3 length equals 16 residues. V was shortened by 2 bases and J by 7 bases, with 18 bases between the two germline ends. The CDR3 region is CASSLGRTSGNGELFF. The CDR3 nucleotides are TGCGCCAGCAGCTTAGGTCGGACGAGTGGTAACGGGGAGCTGTTTTTT.

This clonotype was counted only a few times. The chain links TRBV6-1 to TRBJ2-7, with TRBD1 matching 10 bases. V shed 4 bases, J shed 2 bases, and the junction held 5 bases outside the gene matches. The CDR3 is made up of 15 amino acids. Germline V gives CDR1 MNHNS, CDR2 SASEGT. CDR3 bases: TGTGCCAGCAGTGGCCCCGGACAGGGGGCCTACGAGCAGTACTTC. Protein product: CASSGPGQGAYEQYF.

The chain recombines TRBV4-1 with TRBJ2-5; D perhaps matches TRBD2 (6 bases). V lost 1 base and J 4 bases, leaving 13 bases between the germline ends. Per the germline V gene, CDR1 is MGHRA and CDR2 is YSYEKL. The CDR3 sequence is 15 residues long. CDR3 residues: CASSQGAGRRETQYF. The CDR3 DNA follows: TGCGCCAGCAGCCAAGGCGCAGGGAGGAGAGAGACCCAGTACTTC.

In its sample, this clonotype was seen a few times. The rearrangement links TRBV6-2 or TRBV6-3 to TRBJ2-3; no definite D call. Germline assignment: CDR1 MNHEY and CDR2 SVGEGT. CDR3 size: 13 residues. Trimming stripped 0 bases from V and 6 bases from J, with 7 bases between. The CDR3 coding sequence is TGTGCCAGCAGTTACTCGGGCGTCGATACGCAGTATTTT. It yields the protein CASSYSGVDTQYF.

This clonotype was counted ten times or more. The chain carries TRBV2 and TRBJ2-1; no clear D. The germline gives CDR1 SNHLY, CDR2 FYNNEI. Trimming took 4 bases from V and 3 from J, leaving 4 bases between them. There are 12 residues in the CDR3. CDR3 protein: CASSADYNEQFF. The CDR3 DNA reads TGTGCCAGCAGTGCAGACTACAATGAGCAGTTCTTC. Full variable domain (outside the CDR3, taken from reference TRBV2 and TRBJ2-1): EPEVTQTPSHQVTQMGQEVILRCVPISNHLYFYWYRQILGQKVEFLVSFYNNEISEKSEIFDDQFSVERPDGSNFTLKIRSTKLEDSAMYFCASSADYNEQFFGPGTRLTVL.

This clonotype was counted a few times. The CDR3 nucleotides are TGTGCCAGCAGCTCGTGGACACTCAGCTCCTACAATGAGCAGTTCTTC. It is translated as CASSSWTLSSYNEQFF. The chain is built from TRBV11-3 and TRBJ2-1, with D possibly TRBD1 on 5 matching bases. V lost 4 bases to trimming and J lost 0 bases, with 13 bases between them. CDR1 and CDR2 from the germline V gene are SGHNT and YENEEA. This CDR3 is 16 amino acids long.

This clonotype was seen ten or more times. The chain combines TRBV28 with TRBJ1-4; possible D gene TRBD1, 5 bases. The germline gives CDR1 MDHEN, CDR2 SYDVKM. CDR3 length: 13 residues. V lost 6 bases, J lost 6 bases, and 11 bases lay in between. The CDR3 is CASRGGGDEKLFF. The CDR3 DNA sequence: TGTGCCAGCAGAGGTGGAGGGGATGAAAAACTGTTTTTT.

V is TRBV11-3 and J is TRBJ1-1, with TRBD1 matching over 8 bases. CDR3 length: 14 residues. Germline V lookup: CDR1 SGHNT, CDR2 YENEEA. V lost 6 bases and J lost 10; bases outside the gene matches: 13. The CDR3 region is CASRLNQGARRAFF. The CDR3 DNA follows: TGTGCCAGCAGATTAAACCAGGGGGCGCGGCGAGCTTTCTTT.

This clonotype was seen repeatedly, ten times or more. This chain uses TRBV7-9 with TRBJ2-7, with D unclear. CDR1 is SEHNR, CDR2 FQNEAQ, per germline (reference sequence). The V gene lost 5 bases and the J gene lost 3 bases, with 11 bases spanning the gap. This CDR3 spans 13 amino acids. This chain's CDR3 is CASSTDWGYEQYF. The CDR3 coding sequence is TGTGCCAGCAGCACAGATTGGGGCTACGAGCAGTACTTC. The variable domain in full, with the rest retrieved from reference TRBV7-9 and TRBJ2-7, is DTGVSQNPRHKITKRGQNVTFRCDPISEHNRLYWYRQTLGQGPEFLTYFQNEAQLEKSRLLSDRFSAERPKGSFSTLEIQRTEQGDSAMYLCASSTDWGYEQYFGPGTRLTVT.

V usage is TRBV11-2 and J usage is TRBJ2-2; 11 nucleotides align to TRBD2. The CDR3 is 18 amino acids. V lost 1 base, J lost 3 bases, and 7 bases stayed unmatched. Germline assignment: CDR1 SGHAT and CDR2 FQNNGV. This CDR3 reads CASSLVASGRLHTGELFF. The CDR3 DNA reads TGTGCCAGCAGCTTAGTGGCTAGCGGGAGGCTTCACACCGGGGAGCTGTTTTTT.

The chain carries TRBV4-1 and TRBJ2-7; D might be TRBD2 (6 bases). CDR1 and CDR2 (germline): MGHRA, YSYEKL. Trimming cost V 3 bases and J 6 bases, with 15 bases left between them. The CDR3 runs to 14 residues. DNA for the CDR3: TGCGCCAGCAGCCATGGGGGGAGGCCCACCGAGCAGTACTTC. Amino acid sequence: CASSHGGRPTEQYF.

DNA of the CDR3: TGTGCCAGCAGCCCCGCCGGGAGGGCGCGCTCCTACGAGCAGTACTTC. Amino acid sequence: CASSPAGRARSYEQYF. This chain links TRBV28 with TRBJ2-7; 8 bases match TRBD2. The CDR3 has 16 amino acids. Unmatched junction bases numbered 10, after V lost 6 bases and J lost 0 bases. The germline V gene has CDR1 MDHEN and CDR2 SYDVKM. The full variable domain, with the rest looked up from reference TRBV28 and TRBJ2-7, is DVKVTQSSRYLVKRTGEKVFLECVQDMDHENMFWYRQDPGLGLRLIYFSYDVKMKEKGDIPEGYSVSREKKERFSLILESASTNQTSMYLCASSPAGRARSYEQYFGPGTRLTVT.

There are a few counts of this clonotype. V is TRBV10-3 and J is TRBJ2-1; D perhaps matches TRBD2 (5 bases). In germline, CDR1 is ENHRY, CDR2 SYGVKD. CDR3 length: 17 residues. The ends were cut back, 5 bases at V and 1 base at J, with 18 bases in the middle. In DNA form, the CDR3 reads TGTGCCATCAGTAAAGAGACTCTGGGAGTTTCCTACAATGAGCAGTTCTTC. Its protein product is CAISKETLGVSYNEQFF.

The CDR3 nucleotides are TGTGCCAGCAGTTGGGACGCTGAGACCCAGTACTTC. Residues: CASSWDAETQYF. The rearrangement uses TRBV7-9 and TRBJ2-5; D may match TRBD1 or TRBD2 (5 bases each). The V gene lost 6 bases and the J gene lost 5 bases, with 10 bases spanning the gap. CDR1 and CDR2 from the germline V gene are SEHNR and FQNEAQ (reference sequence). The CDR3 runs 12 residues.

The CDR3 region has the DNA TGCAGCGTTGATCGGGGTTCCCAGAGAGACACCATATATTTT. This translates into CSVDRGSQRDTIYF. The V and J genes are TRBV29-1 and TRBJ1-3, with D uncertain. Trimming pared 3 bases from V and 8 bases from J, leaving 17 bases between. CDR3 length: 14 amino acids. Germline V gene lookup returns CDR1 SQVTM and CDR2 ANQGSEA.

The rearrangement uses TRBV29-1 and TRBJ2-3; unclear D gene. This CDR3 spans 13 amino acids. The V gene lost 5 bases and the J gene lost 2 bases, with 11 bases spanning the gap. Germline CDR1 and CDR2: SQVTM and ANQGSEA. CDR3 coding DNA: TGCAGCGTTAAGAGTATCTTCACAGATACGCAGTATTTT. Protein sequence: CSVKSIFTDTQYF.

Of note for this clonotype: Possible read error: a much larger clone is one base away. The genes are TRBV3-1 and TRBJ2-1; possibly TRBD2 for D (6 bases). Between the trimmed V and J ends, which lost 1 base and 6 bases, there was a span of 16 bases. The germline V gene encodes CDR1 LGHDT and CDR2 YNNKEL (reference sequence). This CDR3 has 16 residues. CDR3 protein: CASSQVLGRWVNEQFF. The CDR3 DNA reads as TGTGCCAGCAGCCAAGTCCTCGGGAGATGGGTCAATGAGCAGTTCTTC.

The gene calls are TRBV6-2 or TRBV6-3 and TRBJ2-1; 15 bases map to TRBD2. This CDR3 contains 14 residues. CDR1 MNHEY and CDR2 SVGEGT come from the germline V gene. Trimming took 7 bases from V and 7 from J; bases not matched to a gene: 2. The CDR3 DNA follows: TGTGCCAGCATCGGGACTAGCGGGAGGAATGAGCAGTTCTTC. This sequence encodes CASIGTSGRNEQFF.

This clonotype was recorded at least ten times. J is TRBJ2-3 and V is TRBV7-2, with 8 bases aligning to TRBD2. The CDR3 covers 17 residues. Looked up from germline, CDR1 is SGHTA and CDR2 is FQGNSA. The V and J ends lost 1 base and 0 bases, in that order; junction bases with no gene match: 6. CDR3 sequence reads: CASSLVAGGPSTDTQYF. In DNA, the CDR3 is TGTGCCAGCAGCTTAGTTGCGGGAGGCCCTAGCACAGATACGCAGTATTTT.

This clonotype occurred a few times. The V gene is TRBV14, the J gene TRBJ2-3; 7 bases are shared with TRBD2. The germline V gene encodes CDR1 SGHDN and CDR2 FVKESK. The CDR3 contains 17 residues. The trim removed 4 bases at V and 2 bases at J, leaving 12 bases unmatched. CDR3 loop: CASSPAGTTWITDTQYF. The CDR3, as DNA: TGTGCCAGCAGCCCAGCCGGGACTACCTGGATCACAGATACGCAGTATTTT.

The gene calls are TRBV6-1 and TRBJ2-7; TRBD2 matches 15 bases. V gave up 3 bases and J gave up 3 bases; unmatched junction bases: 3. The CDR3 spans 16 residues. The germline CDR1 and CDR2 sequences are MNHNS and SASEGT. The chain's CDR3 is CASSDGLAGGIYEQYF. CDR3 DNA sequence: TGTGCCAGCAGTGACGGACTAGCGGGAGGGATCTACGAGCAGTACTTC.

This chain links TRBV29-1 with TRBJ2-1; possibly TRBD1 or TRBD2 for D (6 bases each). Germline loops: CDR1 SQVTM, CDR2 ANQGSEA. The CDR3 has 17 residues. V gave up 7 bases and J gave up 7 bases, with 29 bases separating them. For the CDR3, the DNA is TGCAGCGGACGGGGGCTAATAGCGGAAGAGACGGGTAATGAGCAGTTCTTC. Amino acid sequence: CSGRGLIAEETGNEQFF.

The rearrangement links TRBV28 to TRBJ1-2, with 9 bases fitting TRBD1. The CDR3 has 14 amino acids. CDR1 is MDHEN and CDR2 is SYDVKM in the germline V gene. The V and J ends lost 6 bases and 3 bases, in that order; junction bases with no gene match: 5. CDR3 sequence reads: CASRRTGDYYGYTF. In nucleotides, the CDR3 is TGTGCCAGCAGACGGACAGGGGATTACTATGGCTACACCTTC.

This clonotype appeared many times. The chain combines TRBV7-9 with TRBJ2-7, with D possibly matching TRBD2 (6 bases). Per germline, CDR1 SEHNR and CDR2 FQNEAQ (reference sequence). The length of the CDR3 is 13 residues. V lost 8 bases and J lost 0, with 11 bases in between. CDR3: CASLRDSSYEQYF. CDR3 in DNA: TGTGCCAGCCTTCGGGACTCCTCCTACGAGCAGTACTTC.